The 21 T cell receptor beta chains below all came from one sample that was sequenced in a study of beta chain features in type 1 diabetes. Sequenced material consisted of expressed TCRB transcripts (all of the isolated RNA was reverse transcribed). Libraries were prepared by immunoSEQ multiplex PCR; TCRdb keeps only in-frame clonotypes and omits some of them. The top ten hold approximately 0.093% of the sample, which has under 800,000 clones, roughly a sixth seen once. The specimen sequenced was naive CD4+ T cells from blood. These receptors were obtained from a man aged 18 to 35 in good health.

This sequence joins TRBV14 and TRBJ2-7; D might be TRBD1 (5 bases). The CDR3 loop spans 14 amino acids. Germline CDR1 and CDR2: SGHDN and FVKESK. The V and J ends lost 5 bases and 3 bases respectively, with 14 bases between them. The CDR3 coding sequence is TGTGCCAGCAGCTCACGGGTCAGGGTCTACGAGCAGTACTTC. Amino acid sequence: CASSSRVRVYEQYF. The full variable domain, its missing parts supplied by reference TRBV14 and TRBJ2-7, is EAGVTQFPSHSVIEKGQTVTLRCDPISGHDNLYWYRRVMGKEIKFLLHFVKESKQDESGMPNNRFLAERTGGTYSTLKVQPAELEDSGVYFCASSSRVRVYEQYFGPGTRLTVT.

This clone has a single count. The chain links TRBV11-3 to TRBJ2-1, with D possibly TRBD2 on 6 matching bases. V shed 5 bases and J shed 0 bases, with 11 bases lying between them. The CDR3 contains 15 residues. Germline values: CDR1 SGHNT, CDR2 YENEEA. The CDR3 region is CASSPQAGSYNEQFF. The CDR3 DNA follows: TGTGCCAGCAGCCCTCAAGCGGGCTCCTACAATGAGCAGTTCTTC.

The table lists this clone with a few counts. The chain joins TRBV13 to TRBJ2-3, with D maybe TRBD2 (5 bases). The CDR3 consists of 14 residues. V was trimmed by 5 bases and J by 0 bases, leaving 9 bases between them. Germline values: CDR1 PRHDT, CDR2 FYEKMQ (reference sequence). DNA of the CDR3: TGTGCCAGCAGCAGCCGGACTAGCACAGATACGCAGTATTTT. The encoded protein is CASSSRTSTDTQYF.

This clone was seen only a few times. The chain links TRBV5-1 to TRBJ2-7; 13 bases map to TRBD2. Trimming removed 2 bases from V and 7 bases from J; junction bases left unmatched: 3. In germline, CDR1 is SGHRS, CDR2 YFSETQ. CDR3 length: 14 amino acids. The CDR3, as DNA: TGCGCCAGCAGCTTCGGGACTAGCGGGGTGGAGCAGTACTTC. It specifies CASSFGTSGVEQYF.

In this sample, this clone turned up a few times. V gene TRBV10-3 combines with J gene TRBJ2-7, with 7 bases aligning to TRBD2. This CDR3 region has 18 residues. Germline trimming cut 2 bases from V and 0 bases from J; bases unmatched to any gene: 13. Germline-derived CDR1 and CDR2 are ENHRY and SYGVKD. The CDR3 sequence is CAISEPGGRGKSSYEQYF. The CDR3 coding sequence is TGTGCCATCAGTGAGCCGGGAGGCAGAGGGAAAAGCTCCTACGAGCAGTACTTC.

About this clone: This CDR3 is also generated by other DNA sequences in the sample. The rearrangement uses TRBV18 and TRBJ2-3; D gene uncertain. Germline V lookup: CDR1 KGHSH, CDR2 LQKENI. Trimming removed 3 bases at V and 6 bases at J, with 4 bases between. This CDR3 region has 11 residues. This chain's CDR3 is CASSPLDTQYF. CDR3 in DNA: TGTGCCAGCTCACCCCTGGATACGCAGTATTTT. Full variable domain (rest looked up from reference TRBV18 and TRBJ2-3): NAGVMQNPRHLVRRRGQEARLRCSPMKGHSHVYWYRQLPEEGLKFMVYLQKENIIDESGMPKERFSAEFPKEGPSILRIQQVVRGDSAAYFCASSPLDTQYFGPGTRLTVL.

This clone appeared a few times. The chain combines TRBV6-1 with TRBJ2-1, with D possibly TRBD1 on 5 matching bases. CDR3 length equals 13 residues. The V end was cut by 1 base, the J end by 10 bases, with 11 bases between. Germline V gives CDR1 MNHNS, CDR2 SASEGT. CDR3 region: CASSEDRGREQFF. DNA for the CDR3: TGTGCCAGCAGTGAAGATAGGGGAAGGGAGCAGTTCTTC.

V and J are TRBV15 and TRBJ2-7, with a tentative D call TRBD2 (6 bases). This CDR3 has 13 residues. Trimming removed 3 bases from V and 3 bases from J, with 9 bases in between. Germline V CDR1 and CDR2: LNHNV, YYDKDF (reference sequence). CDR3 amino acids: CATSRRGGYEQYF. As DNA, the CDR3 is TGTGCCACCAGCAGGCGGGGCGGCTACGAGCAGTACTTC.

This clone has a handful of counts. The CDR3 region is CASSQEISRGHEQFF. CDR3 nucleotide sequence: TGCGCCAGCAGCCAAGAAATATCGAGGGGTCATGAGCAGTTCTTC. V and J are TRBV4-3 and TRBJ2-1; D possibly uses TRBD1 or TRBD2 (5 bases each). The CDR3 runs to 15 residues. V was trimmed by 0 bases and J by 8 bases, leaving 14 bases between them. CDR1 and CDR2 (germline): LGHNA, YSLEER.

This clone has a handful of counts. V gene TRBV27 combines with J gene TRBJ2-1; D uncertain. V was pared by 3 bases and J by 7 bases, with 13 bases between. Germline values: CDR1 MNHEY, CDR2 SMNVEV (reference sequence). The CDR3 length is 14 residues. Here the CDR3 reads CASSFLPGANEQFF. CDR3 coding DNA: TGTGCCAGCAGTTTCCTTCCAGGAGCGAATGAGCAGTTCTTC.

The sample holds a few counts of this clone. The CDR3 spells CASSRGARGHTDTQYF. In DNA, the CDR3 is TGTGCCAGCAGCCGGGGGGCGAGAGGACACACAGATACGCAGTATTTT. The rearrangement links TRBV5-4 to TRBJ2-3; a possible D gene is TRBD2 (7 bases). Germline values: CDR1 SGHNT, CDR2 YYREEE (reference sequence). V lost 4 bases and J lost 2, with 17 bases in between. The CDR3 has 16 amino acids.

The sample holds a few counts of this clone. The V gene is TRBV28, the J gene TRBJ2-7; TRBD1 matches 8 bases. The CDR3 consists of 15 residues. Trimming at V came to 4 bases and at J to 7 bases, leaving 12 bases not matched to a gene. The germline CDR1 and CDR2 sequences are MDHEN and SYDVKM. The CDR3 sequence is CASSYSQGRGREQYF. CDR3 sequence (DNA): TGTGCCAGCAGTTACTCGCAGGGCAGGGGGCGAGAGCAGTACTTC.

This rearrangement joins TRBV10-3 to TRBJ1-5, with D perhaps TRBD1 (6 bases). Trimming shortened V by 3 bases and J by 6 bases, and 12 bases separated the two germline ends. The CDR3 contains 14 residues. Per the germline V gene, CDR1 is ENHRY and CDR2 is SYGVKD. CDR3: CAISDGGAGQPQHF. For the CDR3, the DNA is TGTGCCATCAGTGACGGGGGGGCGGGTCAGCCCCAGCATTTT.

The rearrangement joins TRBV28 to TRBJ1-1; D gene ambiguous. In germline, CDR1 is MDHEN, CDR2 SYDVKM. The CDR3 covers 15 residues. Deletions cut 3 bases from V and 0 bases from J, with 11 bases between. The CDR3 DNA is TGTGCCAGCAGTTTTCAGAGGGTGATGAACACTGAAGCTTTCTTT. As protein: CASSFQRVMNTEAFF.

There are a few counts of this clone. The chain links TRBV9 to TRBJ2-1, with a weak D call TRBD1 (6 bases). Germline lookup yields CDR1 SGDLS and CDR2 YYNGEE. V was shortened by 4 bases and J by 6 bases, with 17 bases between the two germline ends. This CDR3 is 15 amino acids long. In DNA, the CDR3 is TGTGCCAGCAGCCTCCACCGGGGCAGGGGCAATGAGCAGTTCTTC. Its protein product is CASSLHRGRGNEQFF. Full variable domain (missing parts from reference TRBV9 and TRBJ2-1): DSGVTQTPKHLITATGQRVTLRCSPRSGDLSVYWYQQSLDQGLQFLIQYYNGEERAKGNILERFSAQQFPDLHSELNLSSLELGDSALYFCASSLHRGRGNEQFFGPGTRLTVL.

This clone showed up just a few times. The chain combines TRBV14 with TRBJ2-7; D unresolved. V gave up 4 bases and J gave up 1 base, with 14 bases separating them. The CDR3 length is 15 residues. From germline, CDR1 is SGHDN and CDR2 FVKESK. The CDR3 nucleotides read TGTGCCAGCAGCCTGTTTCCTGACCCGTCCTACGAGCAGTACTTC. Amino acid sequence: CASSLFPDPSYEQYF.

The J gene is TRBJ2-7, the V gene TRBV5-1; TRBD1 aligns across 7 bases. CDR1 and CDR2 (germline): SGHRS, YFSETQ. The CDR3 spans 14 residues. After removal of 4 bases from V and 3 bases from J, the junction contained 7 bases not matched to a gene. DNA of the CDR3: TGCGCCAGCAGCGGGACAGCCTCTGACTACGAGCAGTACTTC. The encoded protein is CASSGTASDYEQYF.

This clone has just a few counts. The chain is built from TRBV10-3 and TRBJ2-2; weak D call: TRBD1 (5 bases). Germline assignment: CDR1 ENHRY and CDR2 SYGVKD. The CDR3 loop spans 14 amino acids. V lost 8 bases to trimming and J lost 0 bases, with 10 bases between them. DNA for the CDR3: TGTGCCATCCCGGACACCACGAACACCGGGGAGCTGTTTTTT. Translating it yields CAIPDTTNTGELFF.

The chain employs TRBV20-1 and TRBJ1-2; D is uncertain. From germline, CDR1 is DFQATT and CDR2 SNEGSKA (reference sequence). Trimming cost V 7 bases and J 5 bases, with 8 bases left between them. This CDR3 is 10 amino acids long. The CDR3 nucleotides are TGCAGTGGGTGGCGATATGGCTACACCTTC. This codes for CSGWRYGYTF.

V is TRBV9 and J is TRBJ2-1; 10 bases fit TRBD1. The CDR3 has 13 amino acids. In germline, CDR1 is SGDLS, CDR2 YYNGEE. The junction had 5 bases not matched to a gene; V was cut back by 7 bases and J by 7 bases. The DNA for the CDR3 is TGTGCCAGCGGGACAGGGGTGAAAAATGAGCAGTTCTTC. It yields the protein CASGTGVKNEQFF.

In its sample, this clone was seen a few times. This chain uses TRBV6-1 with TRBJ2-5; D tentatively fits TRBD1 or TRBD2 (5 bases each). CDR1 MNHNS and CDR2 SASEGT come from the germline V gene. This CDR3 has 13 amino acids. The V gene lost 10 bases and the J gene lost 2 bases, with 14 bases spanning the gap. The CDR3 here is CANRGTGQETQYF. The CDR3 DNA reads as TGTGCCAACCGAGGGACGGGACAAGAGACCCAGTACTTC.